Presented here are 7 T cell receptor beta chains from one specimen sequenced in a study of cytomegalovirus exposure and HLA in healthy donors (dated by TCRdb to 2016 to 2017). The library was obtained by the immunoSEQ multiplex PCR assay. For the multiplex PCR, a mixture combining 60 forward primers for TCR Vbeta segments and 13 reverse primers for TCR Jbeta segments was used. Not all clones reach the TCRdb copy of this immuneACCESS table, which keeps in-frame sequences only. Checked studies attribute under half of the gap to unresolved V genes and leave the rest unexplained. The sample contains about 130,000 clones, about 11% of them found a single time. The ten largest account for about 4.7% of the sample. The material sequenced was PBMCs. These receptors were obtained from a woman aged 18-29 years in good health and CMV-seropositive.

The V and J genes are TRBV15 and TRBJ1-4; D may be TRBD1 (5 bases). V lost 6 bases and J lost 2, with 13 bases in between. Per germline, CDR1 LNHNV and CDR2 YYDKDF (reference sequence). The CDR3 has 15 amino acids. CDR3 residues: CATRGGISTNEKLFF. The CDR3 DNA is TGTGCCACCAGGGGGGGGATATCGACTAATGAAAAACTGTTTTTT.

The V and J genes are TRBV25-1 and TRBJ2-1; maybe TRBD2 (6 bases). This CDR3 has 14 residues. Germline-derived CDR1 and CDR2 are MGHDK and SYGVNS. The V and J ends lost 6 bases and 6 bases respectively, with 15 bases between them. The CDR3 loop reads CASSLAESINEQFF. The CDR3 coding sequence is TGTGCCAGCAGCTTAGCGGAAAGCATCAATGAGCAGTTCTTC.

This clone has more than one count but fewer than ten. The CDR3: CASSRRESSSYNEQFF. DNA for the CDR3: TGTGCCAGTAGTAGACGGGAGAGTAGTTCCTACAATGAGCAGTTCTTC. The chain recombines TRBV19 with TRBJ2-1; a weak D match, TRBD2 (6 bases). This CDR3 is built from 16 residues. Trimming took off 4 bases at V and 1 base at J, with 14 bases between the two ends. Germline values: CDR1 LNHDA, CDR2 SQIVND (reference sequence).

Ten or more counts support this clone. The gene calls are TRBV30 and TRBJ2-7, with D tentatively TRBD1 (5 bases). Trimming removed 4 bases at V and 0 bases at J, with 10 bases between. The germline CDR1 and CDR2 sequences are GTSNPN and SVGIG (reference sequence). The CDR3 consists of 13 residues. CDR3 residues: CAWTPGHSYEQYF. For the CDR3, the DNA is TGTGCCTGGACTCCCGGACACTCCTACGAGCAGTACTTC. Supplemented by reference TRBV30 and TRBJ2-7, the full variable domain reads SQTIHQWPATLVQPVGSPLSLECTVEGTSNPNLYWYRQAAGRGLQLLFYSVGIGQISSEVPQNLSASRPQDRQFILSSKKLLLSDSGFYLCAWTPGHSYEQYFGPGTRLTVT.

The rearrangement links TRBV27 to TRBJ2-7, with TRBD1 identical over 9 bases. CDR3 length: 13 residues. Germline values: CDR1 MNHEY, CDR2 SMNVEV (reference sequence). V was pared by 6 bases and J by 3 bases, with 3 bases of the junction left unmatched. CDR3 bases: TGTGCCAGCAGCCCGGGACAGGGCTACGAGCAGTACTTC. Protein product: CASSPGQGYEQYF.

This sequence joins TRBV6-6 and TRBJ1-2; D is unclear. Germline CDR1 reads MNHNY; CDR2 reads SVGAGI (reference sequence). This CDR3 has 13 residues. V lost 5 bases, J lost 8 bases, and 15 bases lay in between. This chain's CDR3 is CASSTSGVGGYTF. DNA for the CDR3: TGTGCCAGCAGTACCTCCGGGGTGGGAGGCTACACCTTC.

The table lists this clone with a few counts. The chain recombines TRBV11-3 with TRBJ1-1; perhaps TRBD1 as D (6 bases). CDR1 is SGHNT, CDR2 YENEEA, per germline. Trimming left V 3 bases short and J 1 base short, with 9 bases between. There are 14 residues in the CDR3. CDR3 loop: CASSLDSSNTEAFF. The CDR3 DNA sequence: TGTGCCAGCAGCTTGGACAGCTCGAACACTGAAGCTTTCTTT. The whole variable domain, filled in from reference TRBV11-3 and TRBJ1-1, reads EAGVVQSPRYKIIEKKQPVAFWCNPISGHNTLYWYLQNLGQGPELLIRYENEEAVDDSQLPKDRFSAERLKGVDSTLKIQPAELGDSAVYLCASSLDSSNTEAFFGQGTRLTVV.